The 28 T cell receptor beta chains below were found in one sample sequenced in a study of OX40 agonist ivuxolimab in advanced cancers. Profiling relied on immunoSEQ multiplex PCR, and the TCRdb table lists in-frame clones only, not all of them. Of tens of thousands of clones listed, 86% are singletons. Here the sequenced sample was CD4+ or CD8+ T cells sorted from blood, taken in a trial of the OX40 agonist ivuxolimab. The receptors were sampled from an adult with an advanced solid tumor such as melanoma, head and neck, liver or kidney cancer.

CDR3 amino acids: CASSYQDTIYF. The CDR3 bases are TGTGCCAGCAGTTACCAGGACACCATATATTTT. The rearrangement joins TRBV6-5 to TRBJ1-3; D is unresolved. The ends were cut back, 2 bases at V and 8 bases at J, with 4 bases in the middle. This CDR3 region has 11 residues. From germline, CDR1 is MNHEY and CDR2 SVGAGI.

The chain combines TRBV6-6 with TRBJ2-3; tentative D call: TRBD1 (6 bases). Germline assignment: CDR1 MNHNY and CDR2 SVGAGI (reference sequence). This CDR3 has 14 amino acids. V shed 7 bases and J shed 4 bases, with 15 bases lying between them. CDR3 sequence reads: CASTDGTSPDTQYF. Here the CDR3 DNA reads TGTGCCAGCACCGATGGGACATCCCCAGATACGCAGTATTTT.

This clone was seen a handful of times. V and J are TRBV5-1 and TRBJ2-7, with 11 bases lining up with TRBD2. Germline V gene data show CDR1 as SGHRS and CDR2 as YFSETQ. The CDR3 loop spans 15 amino acids. The junction had 4 bases not matched to a gene; V was cut back by 0 bases and J by 5 bases. The CDR3 loop reads CASSLEGSGGDEQYF. The DNA of the CDR3 is TGCGCCAGCAGCTTGGAAGGTAGCGGGGGGGACGAGCAGTACTTC.

The chain is built from TRBV4-2 and TRBJ1-2; 11 nucleotides match TRBD1. V shed 4 bases and J 9 bases; nucleotides not matched to a gene: 7. CDR3 length: 14 residues. Germline CDR1 reads LGHNA; CDR2 reads YNFKEQ. Written as DNA, the CDR3 is TGTGCCAGCAGCCCAGAGGGACAGGGGGGTCGCTACACCTTC. Its translation: CASSPEGQGGRYTF.

This sequence joins TRBV2 and TRBJ2-3, with 13 nucleotides matching TRBD2. V trimming: 0 bases; J trimming: 6 bases; junction bases outside the gene matches: 9. This CDR3 is built from 18 residues. Germline V gene lookup returns CDR1 SNHLY and CDR2 FYNNEI. CDR3 sequence reads: CASSEAVGLAGEKDTQYF. The CDR3 bases are TGTGCCAGCAGTGAAGCCGTCGGACTAGCGGGAGAAAAGGATACGCAGTATTTT. The entire variable domain, with the rest obtained from reference TRBV2 and TRBJ2-3, is as follows: EPEVTQTPSHQVTQMGQEVILRCVPISNHLYFYWYRQILGQKVEFLVSFYNNEISEKSEIFDDQFSVERPDGSNFTLKIRSTKLEDSAMYFCASSEAVGLAGEKDTQYFGPGTRLTVL.

The table lists this clone with a count of one. The chain joins TRBV6-5 to TRBJ1-4; TRBD1 might be the D (6 bases). V lost 4 bases and J lost 5, with 14 bases in between. CDR3 size: 15 residues. Germline loops: CDR1 MNHEY, CDR2 SVGAGI. The DNA for the CDR3 is TGTGCCAGCAGTTTTCGACAGGCGCCCAATGAAAAACTGTTTTTT. Translated: CASSFRQAPNEKLFF.

This clone was seen only a few times. V gene TRBV29-1 combines with J gene TRBJ2-7; TRBD2 might be the D (7 bases). V was clipped by 5 bases and J by 2 bases, with 16 bases between them. The CDR3 is 14 residues long. Germline-derived CDR1 and CDR2 are SQVTM and ANQGSEA. CDR3 protein: CSVTLGGRAYEQYF. In DNA form, the CDR3 reads TGCAGCGTTACCCTAGGGGGGAGGGCCTACGAGCAGTACTTC.

The chain employs TRBV5-1 and TRBJ1-2, with D maybe TRBD1 (6 bases). Trimming stripped 4 bases from V and 6 bases from J, with 16 bases between. The CDR3 is made up of 14 amino acids. The germline gives CDR1 SGHRS, CDR2 YFSETQ. The CDR3 DNA follows: TGCGCCAGCAGCCCTTTCGGGGGCTTAGATGGCTACACCTTC. Amino acid sequence: CASSPFGGLDGYTF.

The chain links TRBV14 to TRBJ1-4, with 8 bases aligning to TRBD1. Germline CDR1 SGHDN, CDR2 FVKESK. This CDR3 has 14 residues. Losses at the gene ends were 3 bases for V and 7 bases for J; bases not matched to a gene: 4. In DNA form, the CDR3 reads TGTGCCAGCAGCCACGGACAGGGTTTTGAAAAACTGTTTTTT. Amino acids: CASSHGQGFEKLFF. The whole variable domain, filled in from reference TRBV14 and TRBJ1-4, reads EAGVTQFPSHSVIEKGQTVTLRCDPISGHDNLYWYRRVMGKEIKFLLHFVKESKQDESGMPNNRFLAERTGGTYSTLKVQPAELEDSGVYFCASSHGQGFEKLFFGSGTQLSVL.

The J gene is TRBJ2-1, the V gene TRBV7-3; 11 bases are shared with TRBD2. Germline values: CDR1 SGHTA, CDR2 FQGTGA. CDR3 length: 16 residues. Trimming at V came to 0 bases and at J to 7 bases, leaving 5 bases not matched to a gene. CDR3 DNA: TGTGCCAGCAGCTTAACGATAGCGGGAGGGGGGAATGAGCAGTTCTTC. Protein sequence: CASSLTIAGGGNEQFF.

The V call is TRBV4-2, the J call TRBJ2-3; D gene unclear. CDR3 length: 13 residues. Germline V gives CDR1 LGHNA, CDR2 YNFKEQ. Trimming removed 7 bases from V and 3 bases from J, with 11 bases in between. The CDR3 sequence: CASTKLGTDTQYF. The CDR3 nucleotides are TGTGCCAGCACCAAGCTTGGGACAGATACGCAGTATTTT.

A word on this clone: Relative to the germline gene, one junction end is altered; a read error may explain this. CDR3 bases: TGTGTCAGCACCGCGGGCGGGGACTATGGCTACACCTTC. It specifies CVSTAGGDYGYTF. This rearrangement joins TRBV28 to TRBJ1-2; D is unclear. Germline CDR1 is MDHEN and CDR2 is SYDVKM. The CDR3 is 13 amino acids.

V is TRBV18 and J is TRBJ1-2, with 9 nucleotides matching TRBD1. The germline CDR1 and CDR2 sequences are KGHSH and LQKENI. CDR3 length: 15 amino acids. V lost 2 bases, J lost 7 bases, and 8 bases stayed unmatched. The CDR3: CASSPTPDRGRGYTF. CDR3 DNA sequence: TGTGCCAGCTCACCAACCCCGGACAGGGGACGTGGCTACACCTTC.

This rearrangement joins TRBV7-2 to TRBJ2-3; 14 bases fit TRBD2. Germline trimming cut 5 bases from V and 5 bases from J; bases unmatched to any gene: 6. The CDR3 contains 16 residues. The V gene's germline CDR1 is SGHTA and CDR2 FQGNSA. The CDR3 region is CASSPPGLAGVDTQYF. The CDR3 bases are TGTGCCAGCAGCCCCCCGGGACTAGCGGGAGTAGATACGCAGTATTTT.

The chain is built from TRBV19 and TRBJ2-3; D gene uncertain. Germline loops: CDR1 LNHDA, CDR2 SQIVND (reference sequence). Between the trimmed V and J ends, which lost 3 bases and 4 bases, there was a span of 14 bases. The CDR3 totals 15 residues. CDR3 sequence (DNA): TGTGCCAGTAGTATGTCAGCGTTTGGGCCAGATACGCAGTATTTT. Amino acids: CASSMSAFGPDTQYF.

This clone was detected once. V usage is TRBV19 and J usage is TRBJ1-1; D possibly corresponds to TRBD1 (5 bases). This CDR3 region has 14 residues. V lost 6 bases to trimming and J lost 0 bases, with 11 bases between them. Germline V gives CDR1 LNHDA, CDR2 SQIVND (reference sequence). CDR3 loop: CASRVQVMNTEAFF. The CDR3 nucleotides are TGTGCCAGTAGAGTACAGGTTATGAACACTGAAGCTTTCTTT. Combining the CDR3 with reference TRBV19 and TRBJ1-1 gives the whole variable domain DGGITQSPKYLFRKEGQNVTLSCEQNLNHDAMYWYRQDPGQGLRLIYYSQIVNDFQKGDIAEGYSVSREKKESFPLTVTSAQKNPTAFYLCASRVQVMNTEAFFGQGTRLTVV.

The chain carries TRBV7-2 and TRBJ2-3, with 7 bases aligning to TRBD1. The CDR3 runs 14 residues. J lost 2 bases, V lost 5 bases, and 4 bases had no gene match. Germline V lookup: CDR1 SGHTA, CDR2 FQGNSA. CDR3 sequence reads: CASSRDSLTDTQYF. CDR3 nucleotides: TGTGCCAGCAGCCGGGACAGCCTCACAGATACGCAGTATTTT.

This chain joins TRBV7-9 and TRBJ2-7; TRBD1 matches at 8 bases. Germline lookup yields CDR1 SEHNR and CDR2 FQNEAQ (reference sequence). V dropped 4 bases and J dropped 0; count of bases not matched to a gene: 2. This CDR3 is built from 14 residues. The CDR3 spells CASSSQGDSYEQYF. The CDR3 nucleotides are TGTGCCAGCAGCTCACAGGGGGACTCCTACGAGCAGTACTTC.

CDR3 amino acids: CASSLDYEQFF. CDR3 sequence (DNA): TGTGCCAGCAGCTTAGATTATGAGCAGTTCTTC. The V gene is TRBV7-9, the J gene TRBJ2-1; D gene ambiguous. Per germline, CDR1 SEHNR and CDR2 FQNEAQ (reference sequence). The V end was cut by 1 base, the J end by 8 bases, with 3 bases between. The CDR3 has 11 amino acids. Drawing the rest from reference TRBV7-9 and TRBJ2-1, the complete variable domain is DTGVSQNPRHKITKRGQNVTFRCDPISEHNRLYWYRQTLGQGPEFLTYFQNEAQLEKSRLLSDRFSAERPKGSFSTLEIQRTEQGDSAMYLCASSLDYEQFFGPGTRLTVL.

The rearrangement joins TRBV11-2 to TRBJ2-1; no firm D call. Between the trimmed V and J ends, which lost 5 bases and 6 bases, there was a span of 14 bases. The CDR3 consists of 14 residues. Germline lookup yields CDR1 SGHAT and CDR2 FQNNGV. The DNA for the CDR3 is TGTGCCAGCAGCCCCCTAGTCACAGCCAATGAGCAGTTCTTC. Amino acids: CASSPLVTANEQFF.

V gene TRBV7-2 combines with J gene TRBJ2-1; D is possibly TRBD1 (5 bases). The CDR3 extends over 15 amino acids. Trimming left V 1 base short and J 0 bases short, with 7 bases between. Per the germline V gene, CDR1 is SGHTA and CDR2 is FQGNSA. The CDR3 DNA reads as TGTGCCAGCAGCTTAGACACAGGCTCCTACAATGAGCAGTTCTTC. Translated: CASSLDTGSYNEQFF.

The chain is built from TRBV23-1 and TRBJ1-4; D unclear. TRBV23-1 is given ORF status, its function remaining uncertain. The CDR3 is made up of 14 amino acids. Trimming shortened V by 5 bases and J by 6 bases, and 13 bases separated the two germline ends. The CDR3 loop is CASSCWARDEKLFF. Written as DNA, the CDR3 is TGCGCCAGCAGTTGCTGGGCCCGGGATGAAAAACTGTTTTTT.

V usage is TRBV29-1 and J usage is TRBJ1-1; weak D call: TRBD1 (5 bases). CDR3 length equals 13 residues. Trimming removed 7 bases at V and 0 bases at J, with 12 bases between. Germline V gives CDR1 SQVTM, CDR2 ANQGSEA. CDR3 in amino acids: CSAKDNMNTEAFF. The CDR3 nucleotides are TGCAGCGCAAAGGACAACATGAACACTGAAGCTTTCTTT.

The CDR3 reads CASSLESMNTEAFF. The CDR3, as DNA: TGTGCCAGCAGCTTGGAAAGCATGAACACTGAAGCTTTCTTT. The chain has TRBV5-4 and TRBJ1-1; D not resolved. The CDR3 runs 14 residues. The V gene's germline CDR1 is SGHNT and CDR2 YYREEE (reference sequence). V was cut by 0 bases and J by 0 bases, with 6 bases left in between.

The DNA for the CDR3 is TGTGCCAGCAGCTTCAGAGGACTAGCGGGAGTCAATGAGCAGTTCTTC. Its protein product is CASSFRGLAGVNEQFF. This chain joins TRBV7-8 and TRBJ2-1; 13 bases match TRBD2. This CDR3 has 16 amino acids. Germline lookup yields CDR1 SGHVS and CDR2 FQNEAQ. Trimming at V came to 3 bases and at J to 6 bases, leaving 5 bases not matched to a gene.

This chain joins TRBV10-3 and TRBJ1-4, with D possibly TRBD1 on 5 matching bases. The CDR3 is 18 residues long. The germline V gene has CDR1 ENHRY and CDR2 SYGVKD. V lost 0 bases, J lost 3 bases, and 17 bases lay in between. The CDR3 reads CAISESARGTVANEKLFF. CDR3 sequence (DNA): TGTGCCATCAGTGAGTCGGCTAGGGGAACGGTAGCTAATGAAAAACTGTTTTTT.

The J gene is TRBJ1-1, the V gene TRBV9; 7 nucleotides agree with TRBD1. V lost 4 bases and J lost 0; bases outside the gene matches: 9. The CDR3 has 16 amino acids. Per the germline V gene, CDR1 is SGDLS and CDR2 is YYNGEE. CDR3 DNA sequence: TGTGCCAGCAGCCCTGACAGGGCCGGTATGAACACTGAAGCTTTCTTT. As protein: CASSPDRAGMNTEAFF.

This clone was detected only once. The V call is TRBV28, the J call TRBJ2-2, with 11 bases aligning to TRBD2. Germline V lookup: CDR1 MDHEN, CDR2 SYDVKM. This CDR3 region has 16 residues. The trim removed 4 bases at V and 4 bases at J, leaving 5 bases unmatched. CDR3 nucleotides: TGTGCCAGCAGTTCCGGTAGCGGGAGGGGCACCGGGGAGCTGTTTTTT. This codes for CASSSGSGRGTGELFF.